A selection of T cell receptor beta chains follows, all from one sample in a study of blood T cell repertoires in COVID-19. Using immunoSEQ multiplex PCR, the repertoire was profiled, and TCRdb retains in-frame clones only, with some absent. The table includes 120,000 to 150,000 clones, roughly 85% detected once. Sequencing was carried out using peripheral blood. Receptor source: a man aged 55 to 70 with acute or convalescent COVID-19. The CDR3 runs from the conserved cysteine through the conserved F or W. D genes are given only for firm matches. Not all rows give a size; the values are once, few, many and, for expanded clones, a class.

j_call d_call cdr3_length v_call clone_size cdr3_nt cdr3_aa
TRBJ1-4 NA 16 TRBV5-8 NA TGTGCCAGCAGCTTCCTGAGTAGGGGGTGGAATGAAAAACTGTTTTTT CASSFLSRGWNEKLFF
TRBJ2-2 TRBD1 16 TRBV6-5 NA TGTGCCAGCAGTTACTTCCAGGGGGCCGACACCGGGGAGCTGTTTTTT CASSYFQGADTGELFF
TRBJ2-1 NA 15 TRBV3-1/TRBV3-2 NA TGTGCCAGCAGCCAAGCTCCGCCCGGGTTCAATGAGCAGTTCTTC CASSQAPPGFNEQFF
TRBJ1-4 NA 15 TRBV19 NA TGTGCCAGTCGATCAGGGTCCGGGTCTAATGAAAAACTGTTTTTT CASRSGSGSNEKLFF
TRBJ2-7 NA 14 TRBV7-2 NA TGTGCCAGCAGCTCCACCGGGACTTTCTACGAGCAGTACTTC CASSSTGTFYEQYF
TRBJ2-1 TRBD2 13 TRBV7-2 once TGTGCCAGCAGCTTAGGGGGGGGTATTGAGCAGTTCTTC CASSLGGGIEQFF
TRBJ2-2 NA 14 TRBV2 once TGTGCCAGCAGTCCTCTAAGGGGCACCGGGGAGCTGTTTTTT CASSPLRGTGELFF
TRBJ2-7 TRBD1 13 TRBV28 NA TGTGCCAGCAGCTTGGGACAGCTACCCGAGCAGTACTTC CASSLGQLPEQYF
TRBJ2-1 TRBD1 16 TRBV11-1 NA TGTGCCAGCAGCCCACAGGGGACATACTCCTACAATGAGCAGTTCTTC CASSPQGTYSYNEQFF
TRBJ1-1 NA 18 TRBV3-1/TRBV3-2 NA TGTGCCAGCAGCCAAGATGGAATAGGGGTCGTAGCCGGGACTGAAGCTTTCTTT CASSQDGIGVVAGTEAFF
TRBJ1-5 TRBD1 14 TRBV10-3 once TGTGCCATCAGTAGGGACAGGGACAATCAGCCCCAGCATTTT CAISRDRDNQPQHF
TRBJ1-1 NA 15 TRBV2 NA TGTGCCAGCAGTGAAAAGCGGCCGCTGAACACTGAAGCTTTCTTT CASSEKRPLNTEAFF
TRBJ1-2 NA 12 TRBV27 NA TGTGCCAGCGGGCAAGGCATACATGGCTACACCTTC CASGQGIHGYTF
TRBJ2-7 NA 13 TRBV11-2 NA TGTGCCAGCAGCTTAGAAAACGGGGTCGAGCAGTACTTC CASSLENGVEQYF
TRBJ1-5 NA 14 TRBV7-9 NA TGTGCCAGCAGCTTACAGGGGAGCAATCAGCCCCAGCATTTT CASSLQGSNQPQHF
TRBJ2-5 TRBD2 15 TRBV11-2 NA TGTGCCAGCAGCTCATGGACTAGCGGTGAAGAGACCCAGTACTTC CASSSWTSGEETQYF
TRBJ2-5 TRBD1 16 TRBV28 NA TGTGCCAGCACCACTACTCTCGGGACAGGCGGGGAGACCCAGTACTTC CASTTTLGTGGETQYF
TRBJ1-6 NA 16 TRBV5-6 NA TGTGCCAGCAGCTTGCGGGGAGGAGGGTATAATTCACCCCTCCACTTT CASSLRGGGYNSPLHF
TRBJ1-5 NA 16 TRBV21-1 NA TGTGCCAGCAGCAAACCGGGACACTATAGCAATCAGCCCCAGCATTTT CASSKPGHYSNQPQHF
TRBJ1-6 TRBD1 15 TRBV2 many TGTGCCAGCAGCTCCGGGACAGGGGATTATTCACCCCTCCACTTT CASSSGTGDYSPLHF
TRBJ2-4 NA 13 TRBV3-1/TRBV3-2 NA TGTGCCAGCAGCTCGTCGGTTGGTAACATTCAGTACTTC CASSSSVGNIQYF
TRBJ2-3 TRBD1 14 TRBV5-1 once TGCGCCAGCAGCACCGACAGGGCCACAGATACGCAGTATTTT CASSTDRATDTQYF
TRBJ2-1 TRBD2 13 TRBV29-1 NA TGCAGCGTTGCAGCGGGAGGAGAGAATGAGCAGTTCTTC CSVAAGGENEQFF
TRBJ2-5 NA 13 TRBV19 NA TGTGCCAGTAGGAGACAAGGACAAGAGACCCAGTACTTC CASRRQGQETQYF
TRBJ2-7 TRBD1 16 TRBV6-5 NA TGTGCCAGCAGTTATGGACAGGCGGGCTTGGGCTACGAGCAGTACTTC CASSYGQAGLGYEQYF
TRBJ1-2 NA 10 TRBV30 NA TGTGCCTGCCTTGGGGGGGGCTACACCTTC CACLGGGYTF
TRBJ1-1 NA 13 TRBV30 few TGTGCCTTAAGGCAGGGCAGTAACACTGAAGCTTTCTTT CALRQGSNTEAFF
TRBJ2-5 TRBD1 13 TRBV5-4 NA TGTGCCAGCAGCGTCACAGGGGTAGAGACCCAGTACTTC CASSVTGVETQYF
TRBJ2-3 TRBD2 16 TRBV7-3 NA TGTGCCAGCAGCCCAGGACTAGCGGGAGGGACAGATACGCAGTATTTT CASSPGLAGGTDTQYF
TRBJ1-3 NA 16 TRBV5-1 NA TGCGCCAGCAGCTTGGACAGGATGAGCTCTGGAAACACCATATATTTT CASSLDRMSSGNTIYF
TRBJ2-5 NA 11 TRBV24-1 NA TGTGCCACCAGTGATTCGAGGACCCAGTACTTC CATSDSRTQYF
TRBJ1-1 TRBD1 13 TRBV3-1/TRBV3-2 NA TGTGCCAGCAGCCGTGGACAGGGGGCGGTAGCTTTCTTT CASSRGQGAVAFF
TRBJ1-5 NA 15 TRBV9 NA TGTGCCAGCAGCGTAGGGGCAGCAGGCAATCAGCCCCAGCATTTT CASSVGAAGNQPQHF
TRBJ1-5 TRBD1 14 TRBV2 NA TGTGCCAGCACCTTAGACAGGGGAAATCAGCCCCAGCATTTT CASTLDRGNQPQHF
TRBJ1-1 TRBD1 14 TRBV6-1 NA TGTGCCAGCAGTGATGGACAGGGCCGAGGGCAAGCTTTCTTT CASSDGQGRGQAFF
TRBJ2-5 TRBD2 17 TRBV20-1 NA TGCAGTGCTAGTCCCTCTAGCGGGAGGGCCGGGGAAGAGACCCAGTACTTC CSASPSSGRAGEETQYF
TRBJ2-2 TRBD2 15 TRBV6-5 NA TGTGCCACCTCCAAGGGACTAGCGGGAATCGGGGAGCTGTTTTTT CATSKGLAGIGELFF
TRBJ1-1 NA 14 TRBV6-2/TRBV6-3 NA TGTGCCAGCAGTTACTCTTATCAAGGCGGGGGAGCTTTCTTT CASSYSYQGGGAFF
TRBJ2-3 TRBD2 16 TRBV2 NA TGTGCCAGCAGTCAGACTAGCGGGAGAGGGACAGATACGCAGTATTTT CASSQTSGRGTDTQYF
TRBJ2-7 NA 14 TRBV29-1 once TGCAGCGTTATCGACAGATCTAACTTCTACGAGCAGTACTTC CSVIDRSNFYEQYF
TRBJ1-1 NA 12 TRBV19 NA TGTGCCAGTAGTGCATGGACAGCTGAAGCTTTCTTT CASSAWTAEAFF
TRBJ2-5 TRBD1 15 TRBV2 NA TGTGCCAGCAGTGAACGTGGTACAGGGGGGGAGACCCAGTACTTC CASSERGTGGETQYF
TRBJ2-5 NA 14 TRBV27 NA TGTGCCAGCAGGATACATGGAGCCCAAGAGACCCAGTACTTC CASRIHGAQETQYF
TRBJ2-1 TRBD1 14 TRBV5-1 NA TGCGCCAGCAGCTTAGACAGGGTAAACAATGAGCAGTTCTTC CASSLDRVNNEQFF
TRBJ1-5 TRBD1 12 TRBV6-5 NA TGTGCCGGACGGACAGGGAATCAGCCCCAGCATTTT CAGRTGNQPQHF
TRBJ2-1 NA 11 TRBV2 NA TGTGCCACCGCGCAGGGTTATGAGCAGTTCTTC CATAQGYEQFF
TRBJ2-1 TRBD2 16 TRBV28 NA TGTGCCAGCAGCCTTTTTAGCGGGAGAAGGGACAATGAGCAGTTCTTC CASSLFSGRRDNEQFF
TRBJ2-1 TRBD1 11 TRBV24-1 NA TGTGCCACCGGACAGGGGTATGAGCAGTTCTTC CATGQGYEQFF
TRBJ2-1 NA 16 TRBV18 NA TGTGCCAGCTCACCGAGGAGGGGGGGGGCCTACAATGAGCAGTTCTTC CASSPRRGGAYNEQFF
TRBJ2-1 TRBD2 13 TRBV5-4 NA TGTGCCAGCATCGGGAGGTCTTACAATGAGCAGTTCTTC CASIGRSYNEQFF
TRBJ1-2 TRBD1 14 TRBV2 NA TGTGCCAGCAGTGAACAGACAGGGATTTTCGGCTACACCTTC CASSEQTGIFGYTF
TRBJ1-2 NA 11 TRBV29-1 NA TGCAGCGTTGTTAACGGGTATGGCTACACCTTC CSVVNGYGYTF
TRBJ2-3 NA 14 TRBV6-1 NA TGTGCCAGCAGTGAAGCGCCTCGTGGCGGTACGCAGTATTTT CASSEAPRGGTQYF
TRBJ2-1 TRBD2 16 TRBV11-1 NA TGTGCCAGCAGCTCCCGAGCGGGAGTGAGGAGTAATGAGCAGTTCTTC CASSSRAGVRSNEQFF
TRBJ1-6 NA 14 TRBV3-1/TRBV3-2 few TGTGCCAGCAGCCAAGATCCGCAGATTTCACCCCTCCACTTT CASSQDPQISPLHF
TRBJ2-7 TRBD2 14 TRBV6-5 many TGTGCCACCCGGGAGGGCAGGGCCCCCTACGAGCAGTACTTC CATREGRAPYEQYF
TRBJ2-1 TRBD2 17 TRBV7-8 NA TGTGCCAGCAGCTTAGGGTCGTTGGGAGGGCCGTACAATGAGCAGTTCTTC CASSLGSLGGPYNEQFF
TRBJ2-1 TRBD2 19 TRBV9 NA TGTGCCAGCAGCTCGCCCGGGACTAGCGGGAGGGCCTCCTACAATGAGCAGTTCTTC CASSSPGTSGRASYNEQFF
TRBJ1-2 NA 11 TRBV29-1 few TGCAGCGGTGGGGAGGGCAATGGCTACACCTTC CSGGEGNGYTF
TRBJ2-5 TRBD1 14 TRBV7-2 NA TGTGCCAGCAGCACGCGGACAGGTCCAGAGACCCAGTACTTC CASSTRTGPETQYF